This T cell receptor (beta chain) was identified during a study of T cell changes during pregnancy in multiple sclerosis. The protocol was immunoSEQ multiplex PCR, while the TCRdb copy is restricted to in-frame clones and leaves out a portion. The table lists tens of thousands of clones, about 89% of them singletons. The germline CDR1 and CDR2 sequences are MDHEN and SYDVKM. The germline V and J ends were trimmed by 6 bases and 2 bases, with 11 bases remaining between them. The CDR3 length is 15 residues. The material sequenced was peripheral blood, taken after pregnancy. V and J are TRBV28 and TRBJ2-6; TRBD1 might be the D (6 bases). The TCR sequence derives from a female donor with multiple sclerosis, enrolled in a pregnancy study. CDR3 bases: TGTGCCAGCAGCCTAGGGGGTGCTGGGGCCAACGTCCTGACTTTC. As protein: CASSLGGAGANVLTF.